This entry lists 27 T cell receptor beta chains sequenced from one sample in a study of blood T cell repertoires in COVID-19. Assay used: immunoSEQ multiplex PCR; TCRdb lists only in-frame clones, some missing. The table records around 190,000 clones, 80% of them present only once. Sequences were obtained from peripheral blood. The receptor set was obtained from a man in his 60s with acute or convalescent COVID-19.

The gene calls are TRBV30 and TRBJ2-1, with D possibly matching TRBD2 (8 bases). There are 15 residues in the CDR3. Germline V CDR1 and CDR2: GTSNPN, SVGIG (reference sequence). Trimming shortened V by 3 bases and J by 7 bases, and 19 bases separated the two germline ends. This CDR3 reads CAWRTGLVQGNEQFF. In DNA, the CDR3 is TGTGCCTGGAGGACGGGACTAGTACAGGGGAATGAGCAGTTCTTC.

This clone was detected only a few times. The chain uses TRBV25-1 and TRBJ2-5; 7 positions agree with TRBD1. CDR1 and CDR2 (germline): MGHDK, SYGVNS. The ends lost 2 bases at V and 1 base at J; junction bases unmatched: 4. This CDR3 has 15 residues. The CDR3 DNA reads as TGTGCCAGCAGTGAACCACACAGGGGCCAAGAGACCCAGTACTTC. Protein product: CASSEPHRGQETQYF.

The V gene is TRBV4-1, the J gene TRBJ1-3; 7 nucleotides align to TRBD1. V was clipped by 6 bases and J by 8 bases; unmatched bases: 1. Germline V gene data show CDR1 as MGHRA and CDR2 as YSYEKL. This CDR3 region has 11 residues. In nucleotides, the CDR3 is TGCGCCAGCAGTCAGGGGGACACCATATATTTT. The encoded protein is CASSQGDTIYF.

The V and J genes are TRBV15 and TRBJ1-1; perhaps TRBD1 as D (6 bases). The CDR3 is 16 amino acids. The V and J ends lost 5 bases and 3 bases respectively, with 19 bases between them. The germline V gene has CDR1 LNHNV and CDR2 YYDKDF (reference sequence). The chain's CDR3 is CATSPRGGGHDTEAFF. The CDR3 nucleotides read TGTGCCACCAGCCCTCGGGGCGGGGGGCACGACACTGAAGCTTTCTTT. Variable domain in full (rest from reference TRBV15 and TRBJ1-1): DAMVIQNPRYQVTQFGKPVTLSCSQTLNHNVMYWYQQKSSQAPKLLFHYYDKDFNNEADTPDNFQSRRPNTSFCFLDIRSPGLGDTAMYLCATSPRGGGHDTEAFFGQGTRLTVV.

The rearrangement joins TRBV6-2 or TRBV6-3 to TRBJ2-7; possibly TRBD1 for D (5 bases). In germline, CDR1 is MNHEY, CDR2 SVGEGT. This CDR3 region has 16 residues. V was trimmed by 0 bases and J by 4 bases, leaving 16 bases between them. The CDR3 is CASSYSHRSPEYEQYF. CDR3 nucleotides: TGTGCCAGCAGTTACTCGCACAGGTCCCCTGAGTACGAGCAGTACTTC.

For the CDR3, the DNA is TGTGCCAGCAGCGGGAGGGGACAGGGGAGCACCGGGGAGCTGTTTTTT. This encodes CASSGRGQGSTGELFF. This chain links TRBV9 with TRBJ2-2; 10 positions agree with TRBD1. Germline trimming cut 3 bases from V and 4 bases from J; bases unmatched to any gene: 6. The CDR3 is made up of 16 amino acids. The germline V gene has CDR1 SGDLS and CDR2 YYNGEE.

V and J are TRBV19 and TRBJ2-7, with D tentatively TRBD1 (6 bases). This CDR3 region has 17 residues. The germline V gene encodes CDR1 LNHDA and CDR2 SQIVND (reference sequence). The V and J ends lost 0 bases and 0 bases respectively, with 15 bases between them. The chain's CDR3 is CASSIDASRGLSYEQYF. CDR3 nucleotides: TGTGCCAGTAGTATAGATGCGAGCAGGGGCCTCTCCTACGAGCAGTACTTC.

This clone was detected a few times. The rearrangement joins TRBV7-9 to TRBJ1-6, with 8 nucleotides matching TRBD1. The CDR3 has 19 amino acids. Germline V gives CDR1 SEHNR, CDR2 FQNEAQ (reference sequence). With 5 bases clipped from V and 10 bases from J, the junction kept 22 bases outside the gene matches. The CDR3 DNA is TGTGCCAGCAGCAGATACCCCGGGACAGGCTTTCAACACTACTCACCCCTCCACTTT. This codes for CASSRYPGTGFQHYSPLHF.

This clone was detected a few times. The chain joins TRBV9 to TRBJ1-2; no firm D call. The CDR3 contains 12 residues. Germline loops: CDR1 SGDLS, CDR2 YYNGEE. Trimming removed 1 base at V and 4 bases at J, with 5 bases between. CDR3 sequence: CASSVQSYGYTF. CDR3 DNA: TGTGCCAGCAGCGTACAGTCCTATGGCTACACCTTC.

J is TRBJ2-6 and V is TRBV2; 7 nucleotides match TRBD1. CDR1 SNHLY and CDR2 FYNNEI come from the germline V gene. The CDR3 contains 14 residues. The ends lost 5 bases at V and 5 bases at J; junction bases unmatched: 3. The CDR3 loop is CASSPQGRANVLTF. The CDR3, as DNA: TGTGCCAGCAGTCCACAGGGGCGGGCCAACGTCCTGACTTTC.

The DNA of the CDR3 is TGCAGCGTGAAACAACAGGGGTTTAACACTAATGAAAAACTGTTTTTT. Translating gives CSVKQQGFNTNEKLFF. The gene calls are TRBV29-1 and TRBJ1-4, with 7 bases aligning to TRBD1. Germline CDR1 reads SQVTM; CDR2 reads ANQGSEA. Trimming at V came to 6 bases and at J to 2 bases, leaving 12 bases not matched to a gene. This CDR3 has 16 residues.

In nucleotides, the CDR3 is TGTGCCAGCAGTGAACGGGACTCCTCCTACAATGAGCAGTTCTTC. Translation gives CASSERDSSYNEQFF. The chain employs TRBV2 and TRBJ2-1, with D tentatively TRBD2 (6 bases). The CDR3 covers 15 residues. V was pared by 2 bases and J by 0 bases, with 8 bases between. CDR1 is SNHLY and CDR2 is FYNNEI in the germline V gene.

The CDR3, as DNA: TGTGCCAGCTCACCAGCGGTGAGCTCCTACAATGAGCAGTTCTTC. Its translation: CASSPAVSSYNEQFF. The gene calls are TRBV18 and TRBJ2-1, with D uncertain. This CDR3 spans 15 amino acids. V dropped 2 bases and J dropped 0 bases, with 8 bases sitting between them. The V gene's germline CDR1 is KGHSH and CDR2 LQKENI. Full variable domain (rest looked up from reference TRBV18 and TRBJ2-1): NAGVMQNPRHLVRRRGQEARLRCSPMKGHSHVYWYRQLPEEGLKFMVYLQKENIIDESGMPKERFSAEFPKEGPSILRIQQVVRGDSAAYFCASSPAVSSYNEQFFGPGTRLTVL.

In DNA form, the CDR3 reads TGCGCCAGCAGCTTCGATGCGGGACCAACTGGTGAGCAGTTCTTC. Amino acid sequence: CASSFDAGPTGEQFF. V and J are TRBV5-1 and TRBJ2-1; D might be TRBD2 (6 bases). Germline loops: CDR1 SGHRS, CDR2 YFSETQ. The CDR3 runs to 15 residues. Trimming took off 2 bases at V and 9 bases at J, with 18 bases between the two ends.

The genes are TRBV23-1 and TRBJ2-7; perhaps TRBD1 as D (6 bases). TRBV23-1 is an ORF, with its function uncertain. The length of the CDR3 is 14 residues. Trimming shortened V by 2 bases and J by 9 bases, and 17 bases separated the two germline ends. The CDR3 nucleotides are TGCGCCAGCAGTCAACCTAGGGGGAGCTGGTCGCAGTACTTC. The encoded protein is CASSQPRGSWSQYF.

The chain recombines TRBV7-8 with TRBJ2-3; D call uncertain. V was pared by 5 bases and J by 5 bases, with 8 bases between. The CDR3 runs 12 residues. Germline CDR1 reads SGHVS; CDR2 reads FQNEAQ. The CDR3 nucleotides are TGTGCCAGCAGCCGTGATAGAGATACGCAGTATTTT. It yields the protein CASSRDRDTQYF.

This clone is a singleton in its sample. V is TRBV19 and J is TRBJ1-5; perhaps TRBD1 as D (6 bases). The V gene lost 7 bases and the J gene lost 0 bases, with 13 bases spanning the gap. Germline CDR1 and CDR2: LNHDA and SQIVND (reference sequence). There are 15 residues in the CDR3. CDR3 amino acids: CASNTGSYSNQPQHF. For the CDR3, the DNA is TGTGCCAGTAACACAGGGTCTTATAGCAATCAGCCCCAGCATTTT.

The V call is TRBV7-9, the J call TRBJ2-1; tentative D call: TRBD2 (5 bases). Trimming stripped 4 bases from V and 9 bases from J, with 10 bases between. The CDR3 length is 12 residues. CDR1 and CDR2 (germline): SEHNR, FQNEAQ (reference sequence). As DNA, the CDR3 is TGTGCCAGCAGCTCCGCGGGCGGTGAGCAGTTCTTC. It is translated as CASSSAGGEQFF.

The CDR3 reads CASRVTSNSPLHF. Here the CDR3 DNA reads TGTGCCAGCAGAGTCACTTCTAATTCACCCCTCCACTTT. The chain combines TRBV2 with TRBJ1-6; D remains ambiguous. CDR3 length equals 13 residues. With 6 bases removed from V and 6 bases from J, the gap between germline ends came to 9 bases. Germline V gene sequence: CDR1 SNHLY, CDR2 FYNNEI.

The chain uses TRBV7-3 and TRBJ1-5; D uncertain. Deletions cut 5 bases from V and 0 bases from J, with 8 bases between. The CDR3 spans 14 residues. From germline, CDR1 is SGHTA and CDR2 FQGTGA. The CDR3 region is CASSRGRSNQPQHF. For the CDR3, the DNA is TGTGCCAGCAGCCGAGGTCGTAGCAATCAGCCCCAGCATTTT.

The J gene is TRBJ1-4, the V gene TRBV7-8, with no clear D. Germline V lookup: CDR1 SGHVS, CDR2 FQNEAQ. Trimming pared 2 bases from V and 8 bases from J, leaving 18 bases between. This CDR3 is built from 16 residues. CDR3 nucleotide sequence: TGTGCCAGCAGCTTAAGCCAGGCGGGGATTCGGGAAAAACTGTTTTTT. Its translation: CASSLSQAGIREKLFF. Full variable domain (rest looked up from reference TRBV7-8 and TRBJ1-4): GAGVSQSPRYKVAKRGQDVALRCDPISGHVSLFWYQQALGQGPEFLTYFQNEAQLDKSGLPSDRFFAERPEGSVSTLKIQRTQQEDSAVYLCASSLSQAGIREKLFFGSGTQLSVL.

The chain uses TRBV20-1 and TRBJ2-7, with TRBD1 identical over 8 bases. Per germline, CDR1 DFQATT and CDR2 SNEGSKA (reference sequence). This CDR3 region has 11 residues. J was trimmed by 8 bases and V by 6 bases; bases with no gene match: 6. This CDR3 is CSAQDRGQQYF. The CDR3 coding sequence is TGCAGTGCGCAAGACAGGGGCCAGCAGTACTTC.

This sequence joins TRBV9 and TRBJ2-1, with D possibly matching TRBD1 (6 bases). This CDR3 region has 15 residues. The V end lost 0 bases, the J end lost 4 bases, and 11 bases lay between the germline ends. Germline loops: CDR1 SGDLS, CDR2 YYNGEE. In nucleotides, the CDR3 is TGTGCCAGCAGCGTAGGAACGGGACATTACAATGAGCAGTTCTTC. Encoded protein: CASSVGTGHYNEQFF.

The chain's CDR3 is CASRPRQATEAFF. DNA for the CDR3: TGTGCCAGCAGACCTAGACAGGCCACTGAAGCTTTCTTT. This rearrangement joins TRBV12-3 or TRBV12-4 to TRBJ1-1; tentatively, D is TRBD1 (6 bases). The CDR3 runs to 13 residues. V was cut by 6 bases and J by 4 bases, with 12 bases left in between.

The CDR3 DNA reads TGTGCCAGCGGACAGACTTATAATTCACCCCTCCACTTT. Translated, it gives CASGQTYNSPLHF. The chain links TRBV12-3 or TRBV12-4 to TRBJ1-6; D possibly corresponds to TRBD1 (6 bases). The length of the CDR3 is 13 residues. V dropped 8 bases and J dropped 4 bases, with 9 bases sitting between them.

The CDR3 here is CASSIGAGGPDTQYF. The CDR3 DNA reads as TGTGCCAGTAGTATAGGGGCGGGAGGGCCAGATACGCAGTATTTT. The chain combines TRBV19 with TRBJ2-3; 9 bases are shared with TRBD2. Germline CDR1 is LNHDA and CDR2 is SQIVND (reference sequence). The CDR3 covers 15 residues. Trimming at V came to 1 base and at J to 4 bases, leaving 3 bases not matched to a gene.

The chain couples TRBV6-6 to TRBJ2-7; 11 nucleotides agree with TRBD1. The CDR3 is 14 residues long. Germline values: CDR1 MNHNY, CDR2 SVGAGI (reference sequence). V lost 6 bases and J lost 2; bases outside the gene matches: 3. For the CDR3, the DNA is TGTGCCAGCAGCTTGGGACAGGGGGCCTACGAGCAGTACTTC. It encodes CASSLGQGAYEQYF.